This T cell receptor beta chain came from a study of T cell changes during pregnancy in multiple sclerosis. The CDR3 has 14 residues. Germline V lookup: CDR1 MNHEY, CDR2 SVGAGI. V lost 5 bases and J lost 4, with 12 bases in between. TCRdb's copy holds only in-frame clones and misses some; the assay was immunoSEQ multiplex PCR. The data show around 92,000 clones, approximately 92% seen once. This clonotype originated in a female donor with multiple sclerosis, enrolled in a pregnancy study. The V gene is TRBV6-5, the J gene TRBJ1-3; D is possibly TRBD1 (6 bases). The specimen comprised peripheral blood, sampled in the first trimester of pregnancy. This CDR3 is CASSSTGLGNTIYF. Written as DNA, the CDR3 is TGTGCCAGCAGTAGTACAGGGCTCGGAAACACCATATATTTT.